These 13 T cell receptor beta chains were all obtained from the same sample, sequenced in a study of cytomegalovirus exposure and HLA in healthy donors (TCRdb year 2017). The library was prepared using the immunoSEQ multiplex PCR assay. A mixture of 60 forward primers for TCR Vbeta segments and 13 reverse primers for TCR Jbeta segments was used in the multiplex PCR. The table comes from immuneACCESS by way of TCRdb, which keeps in-frame sequences with V and J called. Part of the clones is missing from these tables; in studies checked, under half for an unresolved V gene and the rest for unknown reasons. The sample yields some 130,000 clones; roughly 78% were counted once. Over 4% of the sample is in the top ten clones. Sequencing input: PBMCs. The receptors were gathered from a man aged 30 to 45 in good health.

This chain joins TRBV11-3 and TRBJ2-7; a weak D match, TRBD1 (6 bases). Trimming took off 5 bases at V and 5 bases at J, with 13 bases between the two ends. Germline V gene data show CDR1 as SGHNT and CDR2 as YENEEA. CDR3 size: 13 residues. CDR3 in DNA: TGTGCCAGCAGCCCCGGGACACCCAACGAGCAGTACTTC. Its protein product is CASSPGTPNEQYF.

The chain links TRBV5-4 to TRBJ2-7, with D possibly TRBD1 on 5 matching bases. Trimming removed 3 bases at V and 3 bases at J, with 7 bases between. Looked up from germline, CDR1 is SGHNT and CDR2 is YYREEE (reference sequence). The CDR3 spans 12 residues. The CDR3 is CASSSDNYEQYF. CDR3 DNA: TGTGCCAGCAGCTCGGACAACTACGAGCAGTACTTC.

This chain links TRBV14 with TRBJ2-2; TRBD2 matches 13 bases. The CDR3 extends over 16 amino acids. In germline, CDR1 is SGHDN, CDR2 FVKESK. V shed 5 bases, J shed 7 bases, and the junction held 7 bases outside the gene matches. The CDR3 spells CASSSLAGGVGGELFF. In nucleotides, the CDR3 is TGTGCCAGCAGCTCACTAGCGGGAGGGGTCGGCGGGGAGCTGTTTTTT.

The chain couples TRBV4-2 to TRBJ1-5, with D tentatively TRBD1 (6 bases). Germline lookup yields CDR1 LGHNA and CDR2 YNFKEQ. This CDR3 contains 15 residues. V was cut by 0 bases and J by 7 bases, with 13 bases left in between. The CDR3 reads CASSQDAGGVQPQHF. The CDR3 nucleotides are TGTGCCAGCAGCCAAGATGCGGGGGGCGTCCAGCCCCAGCATTTT.

The chain has TRBV28 and TRBJ1-1; D not certain. Germline V gene sequence: CDR1 MDHEN, CDR2 SYDVKM. V lost 3 bases, J lost 1 base, and 6 bases lay in between. The CDR3 has 13 residues. The CDR3 is CASSLSGNTEAFF. The CDR3 bases are TGTGCCAGCAGTTTGTCCGGGAACACTGAAGCTTTCTTT. The whole variable domain, filled in from reference TRBV28 and TRBJ1-1, reads DVKVTQSSRYLVKRTGEKVFLECVQDMDHENMFWYRQDPGLGLRLIYFSYDVKMKEKGDIPEGYSVSREKKERFSLILESASTNQTSMYLCASSLSGNTEAFFGQGTRLTVV.

J is TRBJ2-7 and V is TRBV4-1; no clear D gene. Germline CDR1 reads MGHRA; CDR2 reads YSYEKL. Trimming took off 2 bases at V and 5 bases at J, with 4 bases between the two ends. The CDR3 has 11 residues. The CDR3 loop reads CASSQLNEQYF. For the CDR3, the DNA is TGCGCCAGCAGCCAACTAAACGAGCAGTACTTC.

The chain combines TRBV7-9 with TRBJ2-3; D remains ambiguous. CDR1 SEHNR and CDR2 FQNEAQ come from the germline V gene (reference sequence). The germline V and J ends were trimmed by 0 bases and 3 bases, with 10 bases remaining between them. This CDR3 spans 15 amino acids. CDR3 coding DNA: TGTGCCAGCAGCTTAGCGATTCAGACTACAGATACGCAGTATTTT. Translating it yields CASSLAIQTTDTQYF.

This chain links TRBV19 with TRBJ2-7, with D perhaps matching TRBD2 (6 bases). The germline CDR1 and CDR2 sequences are LNHDA and SQIVND (reference sequence). The CDR3 runs to 15 residues. The ends were cut back, 3 bases at V and 0 bases at J, with 12 bases in the middle. CDR3 coding DNA: TGTGCCAGTAGTATGTGGGGACTGCCCTCCTACGAGCAGTACTTC. This sequence encodes CASSMWGLPSYEQYF.

The CDR3 here is CASNLQGVHEQFF. The CDR3, as DNA: TGTGCCAGCAACCTCCAGGGGGTACATGAGCAGTTCTTC. The genes are TRBV28 and TRBJ2-1, with 7 nucleotides matching TRBD1. CDR1 and CDR2 (germline): MDHEN, SYDVKM. This CDR3 spans 13 amino acids. V was pared by 7 bases and J by 8 bases, with 8 bases of the junction left unmatched.

This clone was seen more than once but under ten times. The chain couples TRBV2 to TRBJ2-7, with D maybe TRBD1 (6 bases). The CDR3 is 13 amino acids. V was shortened by 3 bases and J by 5 bases, with 11 bases between the two germline ends. In germline, CDR1 is SNHLY, CDR2 FYNNEI. The CDR3 sequence is CASSETGRHEQYF. Written as DNA, the CDR3 is TGTGCCAGCAGTGAGACAGGCAGACACGAGCAGTACTTC.

The chain combines TRBV19 with TRBJ2-7; TRBD1 might be the D (5 bases). The CDR3 sequence is 15 residues long. In germline, CDR1 is LNHDA, CDR2 SQIVND (reference sequence). Deletions cut 3 bases from V and 2 bases from J, with 14 bases between. This CDR3 reads CASSIASDSTYEQYF. As DNA, the CDR3 is TGTGCCAGTAGTATCGCCTCCGACAGCACCTACGAGCAGTACTTC.

DNA of the CDR3: TGTGCCAGCAGACAGGAGTACTCTGGGGCCAACGTCCTGACTTTC. Encoded protein: CASRQEYSGANVLTF. V is TRBV6-1 and J is TRBJ2-6; D might be TRBD1 (5 bases). Germline lookup yields CDR1 MNHNS and CDR2 SASEGT. V lost 6 bases and J lost 0, with 9 bases in between. There are 15 residues in the CDR3.

The rearrangement joins TRBV5-1 to TRBJ1-2, with 7 bases matching TRBD1. Germline V gives CDR1 SGHRS, CDR2 YFSETQ. CDR3 size: 14 residues. Trimming removed 0 bases from V and 2 bases from J; junction bases left unmatched: 1. CDR3 DNA: TGCGCCAGCAGCTTGGAACAGGGGAACTATGGCTACACCTTC. Its translation: CASSLEQGNYGYTF. Variable domain in full (rest from reference TRBV5-1 and TRBJ1-2): KAGVTQTPRYLIKTRGQQVTLSCSPISGHRSVSWYQQTPGQGLQFLFEYFSETQRNKGNFPGRFSGRQFSNSRSEMNVSTLELGDSALYLCASSLEQGNYGYTFGSGTRLTVV.